The rows below give T cell receptor beta chains drawn from one sample of a study of cytomegalovirus exposure and HLA in healthy donors. Data came from immunoSEQ multiplex PCR; TCRdb stores just in-frame clones and leaves some out. The sample has 150,000 to 200,000 clones, roughly 80% seen once. The material sequenced was PBMCs. Receptors were obtained from a male donor in good health and CMV-seropositive. The CDR3 runs from the conserved cysteine through the conserved F or W. D genes are given only for firm matches. Clone size is given for some rows only: seen once, a few or many times, or a class if the clone is expanded.

J gene: TRBJ2-3; clone size: -; V gene: TRBV4-1; D gene: TRBD2; CDR3 protein: CASSQDRSGGSTDTQYF; CDR3 DNA: TGCGCCAGCAGCCAAGATAGGAGCGGGGGTAGCACAGATACGCAGTATTTT
J gene: TRBJ2-1; clone size: -; V gene: TRBV7-7; D gene: -; CDR3 protein: CASSQQIQDEQFF; CDR3 DNA: TGTGCCAGCAGTCAACAAATTCAGGATGAGCAGTTCTTC
J gene: TRBJ1-1; clone size: -; V gene: TRBV7-6; D gene: -; CDR3 protein: CASSPPRLAPNTEAFF; CDR3 DNA: TGTGCCAGCAGCCCACCCAGACTGGCCCCGAACACTGAAGCTTTCTTT
J gene: TRBJ2-6; clone size: -; V gene: TRBV27; D gene: -; CDR3 protein: CASSLLWRGGANGLTF; CDR3 DNA: TGTGCCAGCAGTTTGCTCTGGCGCGGTGGGGCCAACGGCCTGACTTTC
J gene: TRBJ1-2; clone size: -; V gene: TRBV20-1; D gene: -; CDR3 protein: CSARMRAGYTF; CDR3 DNA: TGCAGTGCTAGAATGCGGGCTGGCTACACCTTC
J gene: TRBJ1-2; clone size: once; V gene: TRBV6-1; D gene: TRBD1; CDR3 protein: CASSEIQGARYGYTF; CDR3 DNA: TGTGCCAGCAGCGAAATACAGGGGGCGAGGTATGGCTACACCTTC
J gene: TRBJ2-2; clone size: -; V gene: TRBV7-9; D gene: -; CDR3 protein: CASSLDQWAGELFF; CDR3 DNA: TGTGCCAGCAGCTTAGATCAGTGGGCGGGGGAGCTGTTTTTT
J gene: TRBJ2-1; clone size: -; V gene: TRBV7-2; D gene: -; CDR3 protein: CASSLRARGGYEQFF; CDR3 DNA: TGTGCCAGCAGCTTGCGGGCGAGGGGGGGGTATGAGCAGTTCTTC
J gene: TRBJ1-2; clone size: few; V gene: TRBV4-3; D gene: TRBD1; CDR3 protein: CASSQDATDRGSYGYTF; CDR3 DNA: TGCGCCAGCAGCCAAGATGCGACCGACAGGGGTTCATATGGCTACACCTTC
J gene: TRBJ2-1; clone size: -; V gene: TRBV19; D gene: TRBD2; CDR3 protein: CASSPGTSSYNEQFF; CDR3 DNA: TGTGCCAGTAGTCCCGGGACTAGCTCCTACAATGAGCAGTTCTTC
J gene: TRBJ2-3; clone size: -; V gene: TRBV7-6; D gene: -; CDR3 protein: CASSPVREDTQYF; CDR3 DNA: TGTGCCAGCAGCCCCGTCAGGGAAGATACGCAGTATTTT
J gene: TRBJ1-1; clone size: -; V gene: TRBV27; D gene: TRBD1; CDR3 protein: CASRGTGKNTEAFF; CDR3 DNA: TGTGCCAGCAGGGGGACAGGGAAGAACACTGAAGCTTTCTTT
J gene: TRBJ1-3; clone size: once; V gene: TRBV19; D gene: -; CDR3 protein: CATYPHSGNTIYF; CDR3 DNA: TGTGCCACCTACCCGCATTCCGGAAACACCATATATTTT
J gene: TRBJ1-3; clone size: few; V gene: TRBV6-5; D gene: TRBD1; CDR3 protein: CASSSRDRGDTIYF; CDR3 DNA: TGTGCCAGCAGCAGCCGGGACAGGGGGGACACCATATATTTT
J gene: TRBJ1-1; clone size: -; V gene: TRBV7-9; D gene: -; CDR3 protein: CASSLEGSNTEAFF; CDR3 DNA: TGTGCCAGCAGCTTGGAGGGGTCGAACACTGAAGCTTTCTTT
J gene: TRBJ1-2; clone size: -; V gene: TRBV10-3; D gene: -; CDR3 protein: CAISESSGSNYGYTF; CDR3 DNA: TGTGCCATCAGTGAGTCCTCAGGATCAAACTATGGCTACACCTTC
J gene: TRBJ2-7; clone size: -; V gene: TRBV28; D gene: TRBD1; CDR3 protein: CASSSSWTGTSYEQYF; CDR3 DNA: TGTGCCAGCAGTTCTAGTTGGACAGGGACCTCCTACGAGCAGTACTTC
J gene: TRBJ2-3; clone size: -; V gene: TRBV30; D gene: TRBD2; CDR3 protein: CAWSSSGSSTDTQYF; CDR3 DNA: TGTGCCTGGAGTTCTAGCGGGAGCAGCACAGATACGCAGTATTTT
J gene: TRBJ2-7; clone size: -; V gene: TRBV10-2; D gene: -; CDR3 protein: CASRSRPPYEQYF; CDR3 DNA: TGCGCCTCCAGGTCCAGGCCTCCCTACGAGCAGTACTTC
J gene: TRBJ1-5; clone size: -; V gene: TRBV27; D gene: -; CDR3 protein: CASIFPPSKGQPQHF; CDR3 DNA: TGTGCCAGCATTTTCCCTCCCTCTAAGGGGCAGCCCCAGCATTTT
J gene: TRBJ2-6; clone size: few; V gene: TRBV9; D gene: TRBD2; CDR3 protein: CASSPREVGALSGANGLTF; CDR3 DNA: TGTGCCAGCAGCCCCCGGGAGGTGGGTGCTCTCAGCGGGGCCAACGGCCTGACTTTC
J gene: TRBJ2-3; clone size: -; V gene: TRBV6-6; D gene: -; CDR3 protein: CASRRDSTDTQYF; CDR3 DNA: TGTGCCAGCAGGAGGGACTCCACAGATACGCAGTATTTT
J gene: TRBJ1-1; clone size: few; V gene: TRBV5-1; D gene: TRBD1; CDR3 protein: CASSLEDRVAFF; CDR3 DNA: TGCGCCAGCAGCTTGGAGGACAGGGTGGCTTTCTTT
J gene: TRBJ1-2; clone size: -; V gene: TRBV6-1; D gene: -; CDR3 protein: CASSPSGGGYTF; CDR3 DNA: TGTGCCAGCAGTCCCTCGGGGGGAGGCTACACCTTC
J gene: TRBJ2-1; clone size: once; V gene: TRBV9; D gene: -; CDR3 protein: CASSVGASVDNEQFF; CDR3 DNA: TGTGCCAGCAGCGTAGGGGCTAGCGTCGACAATGAGCAGTTCTTC
J gene: TRBJ2-5; clone size: -; V gene: TRBV5-1; D gene: -; CDR3 protein: CASRSGVQETQYF; CDR3 DNA: TGCGCCAGCAGGAGCGGCGTCCAAGAGACCCAGTACTTC
J gene: TRBJ1-1; clone size: -; V gene: TRBV4-1; D gene: TRBD1; CDR3 protein: CASSQRQGAALTEAFF; CDR3 DNA: TGCGCCAGCAGCCAGAGACAGGGGGCGGCCTTGACTGAAGCTTTCTTT
J gene: TRBJ1-2; clone size: -; V gene: TRBV5-4; D gene: TRBD1; CDR3 protein: CASSLAGQGAYGYTF; CDR3 DNA: TGTGCCAGCAGCTTGGCAGGACAGGGGGCTTATGGCTACACCTTC
J gene: TRBJ1-2; clone size: -; V gene: TRBV7-2; D gene: TRBD1; CDR3 protein: CASSLVTGTLGGYTF; CDR3 DNA: TGTGCCAGCAGCTTAGTGACAGGGACGCTCGGTGGCTACACCTTC
J gene: TRBJ2-1; clone size: -; V gene: TRBV15; D gene: -; CDR3 protein: CATSRDLTGEQFF; CDR3 DNA: TGTGCCACCAGCAGAGACCTGACGGGGGAGCAGTTCTTC
J gene: TRBJ2-5; clone size: -; V gene: TRBV7-2; D gene: TRBD2; CDR3 protein: CASSFLSGLAGLETQYF; CDR3 DNA: TGTGCCAGCAGCTTTCTGTCTGGACTAGCGGGATTGGAGACCCAGTACTTC
J gene: TRBJ2-1; clone size: -; V gene: TRBV6-6; D gene: TRBD2; CDR3 protein: CASAEPGGGGYNEQFF; CDR3 DNA: TGTGCCAGCGCCGAACCCGGGGGGGGTGGTTACAATGAGCAGTTCTTC
J gene: TRBJ1-2; clone size: -; V gene: TRBV4-3; D gene: -; CDR3 protein: CASSQGEWVYGYTF; CDR3 DNA: TGCGCCAGCAGCCAAGGGGAGTGGGTCTATGGCTACACCTTC
J gene: TRBJ2-5; clone size: -; V gene: TRBV18; D gene: TRBD1; CDR3 protein: CASSPGTGVSLTQYF; CDR3 DNA: TGTGCCAGCTCACCAGGGACAGGGGTTTCTCTGACCCAGTACTTC
J gene: TRBJ2-2; clone size: -; V gene: TRBV5-4; D gene: TRBD1; CDR3 protein: CASSPQTGYTGELFF; CDR3 DNA: TGTGCCAGCAGCCCACAGACAGGGTACACCGGGGAGCTGTTTTTT
J gene: TRBJ2-5; clone size: once; V gene: TRBV4-3; D gene: -; CDR3 protein: CASSRHFPGTTRETQYF; CDR3 DNA: TGCGCCAGCAGCCGCCACTTCCCCGGGACAACGAGGGAGACCCAGTACTTC
J gene: TRBJ2-3; clone size: -; V gene: TRBV5-1; D gene: TRBD1; CDR3 protein: CASSLDRGQLATDTQYF; CDR3 DNA: TGCGCCAGCAGCTTGGACAGGGGGCAACTAGCGACAGATACGCAGTATTTT
J gene: TRBJ1-2; clone size: -; V gene: TRBV16; D gene: -; CDR3 protein: CASSQSMREGNYGYTF; CDR3 DNA: TGTGCCAGCAGCCAATCGATGAGGGAAGGTAACTATGGCTACACCTTC
J gene: TRBJ2-7; clone size: once; V gene: TRBV19; D gene: TRBD2; CDR3 protein: CASSRMGRKGLAVGDEQYF; CDR3 DNA: TGTGCCAGTAGCCGGATGGGTCGAAAGGGACTAGCGGTCGGAGACGAGCAGTACTTC
J gene: TRBJ2-3; clone size: -; V gene: TRBV30; D gene: TRBD2; CDR3 protein: CAWRKTSGSADTQYF; CDR3 DNA: TGTGCCTGGAGAAAGACTAGCGGGAGTGCAGATACGCAGTATTTT
J gene: TRBJ2-3; clone size: -; V gene: TRBV27; D gene: -; CDR3 protein: CASSLIGGAGTDTQYF; CDR3 DNA: TGTGCCAGCAGTTTAATAGGGGGGGCCGGAACAGATACGCAGTATTTT
J gene: TRBJ2-1; clone size: -; V gene: TRBV7-2; D gene: -; CDR3 protein: CASSVSRNEQFF; CDR3 DNA: TGTGCCAGCAGCGTGTCTCGGAATGAGCAGTTCTTC
J gene: TRBJ2-4; clone size: -; V gene: TRBV5-1; D gene: TRBD2; CDR3 protein: CASSLGGAMIDSQYF; CDR3 DNA: TGCGCCAGCAGCCTCGGGGGGGCAATGATTGACAGTCAGTACTTC
J gene: TRBJ1-1; clone size: -; V gene: TRBV10-1; D gene: -; CDR3 protein: CASSPTGFNTEAFF; CDR3 DNA: TGCGCCAGCAGTCCTACAGGGTTCAACACTGAAGCTTTCTTT
J gene: TRBJ1-2; clone size: -; V gene: TRBV5-1; D gene: -; CDR3 protein: CASSPRDTSPYGYTF; CDR3 DNA: TGCGCCAGCAGCCCCCGGGACACCTCCCCTTATGGCTACACCTTC
J gene: TRBJ1-2; clone size: -; V gene: TRBV18; D gene: -; CDR3 protein: CASSPLMRPEYGYTF; CDR3 DNA: TGTGCCAGCTCACCACTAATGAGGCCTGAGTATGGCTACACCTTC
J gene: TRBJ2-2; clone size: few; V gene: TRBV30; D gene: -; CDR3 protein: CAWSLLQGGGELFF; CDR3 DNA: TGTGCCTGGAGTTTGCTTCAGGGGGGCGGGGAGCTGTTTTTT
J gene: TRBJ2-1; clone size: -; V gene: TRBV7-2; D gene: TRBD1; CDR3 protein: CASSEQGADTEQFF; CDR3 DNA: TGTGCCAGCAGCGAGCAGGGGGCCGATACTGAGCAGTTCTTC
J gene: TRBJ1-1; clone size: -; V gene: TRBV23-1; D gene: TRBD1; CDR3 protein: CVSRGTDMNTEAFF; CDR3 DNA: TGCGTCAGCAGGGGGACAGACATGAACACTGAAGCTTTCTTT
J gene: TRBJ1-1; clone size: few; V gene: TRBV4-3; D gene: -; CDR3 protein: CASRGRENTEAFF; CDR3 DNA: TGCGCCAGCAGGGGCCGCGAGAACACTGAAGCTTTCTTT
J gene: TRBJ2-7; clone size: -; V gene: TRBV6-6; D gene: TRBD1; CDR3 protein: CASKEDRGFYEQYF; CDR3 DNA: TGTGCCAGCAAAGAGGACAGGGGTTTCTACGAGCAGTACTTC
J gene: TRBJ2-1; clone size: -; V gene: TRBV29-1; D gene: -; CDR3 protein: CSVATGNEQFF; CDR3 DNA: TGCAGCGTTGCAACGGGTAATGAGCAGTTCTTC
J gene: TRBJ1-1; clone size: once; V gene: TRBV27; D gene: -; CDR3 protein: CASRFRGTATEAFF; CDR3 DNA: TGTGCCAGCAGATTCAGGGGAACTGCCACTGAAGCTTTCTTT
J gene: TRBJ2-2; clone size: -; V gene: TRBV2; D gene: TRBD1; CDR3 protein: CATWTGANTGELFF; CDR3 DNA: TGTGCCACCTGGACAGGAGCGAACACCGGGGAGCTGTTTTTT
J gene: TRBJ2-7; clone size: few; V gene: TRBV15; D gene: TRBD1; CDR3 protein: CATSRARQGYEQYF; CDR3 DNA: TGTGCCACCAGCAGGGCTCGACAGGGCTACGAGCAGTACTTC
J gene: TRBJ2-2; clone size: once; V gene: TRBV6-5; D gene: TRBD1; CDR3 protein: CASSPRTGWTGELFF; CDR3 DNA: TGTGCCAGCAGTCCCCGGACAGGGTGGACCGGGGAGCTGTTTTTT
J gene: TRBJ1-1; clone size: -; V gene: TRBV6-5; D gene: -; CDR3 protein: CASSYTGNTEAFF; CDR3 DNA: TGTGCCAGCAGCTATACAGGAAACACTGAAGCTTTCTTT